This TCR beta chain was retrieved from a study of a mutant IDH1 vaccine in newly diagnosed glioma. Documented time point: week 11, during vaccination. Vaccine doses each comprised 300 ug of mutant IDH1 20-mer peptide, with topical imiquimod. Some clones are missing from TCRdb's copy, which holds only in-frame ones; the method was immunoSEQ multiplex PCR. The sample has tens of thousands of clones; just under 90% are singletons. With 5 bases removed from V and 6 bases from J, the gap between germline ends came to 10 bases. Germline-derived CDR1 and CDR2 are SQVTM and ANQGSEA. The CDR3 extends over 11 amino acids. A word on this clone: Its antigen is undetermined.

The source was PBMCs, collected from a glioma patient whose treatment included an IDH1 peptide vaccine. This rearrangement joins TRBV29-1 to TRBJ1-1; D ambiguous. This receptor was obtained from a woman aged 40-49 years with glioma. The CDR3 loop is CSVRTDAEAFF. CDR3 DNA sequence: TGCAGCGTTCGCACGGACGCTGAAGCTTTCTTT. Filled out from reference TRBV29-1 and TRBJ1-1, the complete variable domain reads SAVISQKPSRDICQRGTSLTIQCQVDSQVTMMFWYRQQPGQSLTLIATANQGSEATYESGFVIDKFPISRPNLTFSTLTVSNMSPEDSSIYLCSVRTDAEAFFGQGTRLTVV.